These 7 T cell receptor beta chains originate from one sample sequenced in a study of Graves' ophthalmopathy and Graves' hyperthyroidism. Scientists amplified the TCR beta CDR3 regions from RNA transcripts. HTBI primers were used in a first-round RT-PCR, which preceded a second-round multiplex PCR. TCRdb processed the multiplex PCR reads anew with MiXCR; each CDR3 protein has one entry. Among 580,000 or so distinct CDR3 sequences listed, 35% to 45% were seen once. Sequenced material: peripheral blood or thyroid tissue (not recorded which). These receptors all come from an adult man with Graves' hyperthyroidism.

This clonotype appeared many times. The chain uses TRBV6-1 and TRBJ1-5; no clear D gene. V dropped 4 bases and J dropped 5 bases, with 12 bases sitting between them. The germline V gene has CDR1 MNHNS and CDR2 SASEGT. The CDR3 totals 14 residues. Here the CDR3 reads CASSGQVGDQPQHF. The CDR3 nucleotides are TGTGCCAGCAGTGGACAAGTTGGGGATCAGCCCCAGCATTTT.

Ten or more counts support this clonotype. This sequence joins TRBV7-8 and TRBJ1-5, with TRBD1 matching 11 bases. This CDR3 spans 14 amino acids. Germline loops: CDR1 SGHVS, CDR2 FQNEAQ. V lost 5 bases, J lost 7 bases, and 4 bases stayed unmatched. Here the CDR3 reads CASSRTGGRQPQHF. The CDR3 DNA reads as TGTGCCAGCAGCCGGACAGGGGGCCGACAGCCCCAGCATTTT.

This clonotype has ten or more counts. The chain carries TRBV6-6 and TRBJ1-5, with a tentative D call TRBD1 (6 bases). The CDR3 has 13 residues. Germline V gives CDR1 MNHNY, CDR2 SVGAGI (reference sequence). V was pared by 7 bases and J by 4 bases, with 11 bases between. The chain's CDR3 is CASKQGRNQPQHF. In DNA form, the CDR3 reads TGTGCCAGCAAACAGGGAAGGAATCAGCCCCAGCATTTT.

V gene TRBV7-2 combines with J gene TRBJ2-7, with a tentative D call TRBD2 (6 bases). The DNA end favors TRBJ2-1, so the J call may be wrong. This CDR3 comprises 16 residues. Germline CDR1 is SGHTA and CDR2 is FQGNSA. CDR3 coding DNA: TGTGCCAGCAGCTTAGACGCCGGGACTCGAGTCCGCGAGCAGTTCTTC. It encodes CASSLDAGTRVREQFF.

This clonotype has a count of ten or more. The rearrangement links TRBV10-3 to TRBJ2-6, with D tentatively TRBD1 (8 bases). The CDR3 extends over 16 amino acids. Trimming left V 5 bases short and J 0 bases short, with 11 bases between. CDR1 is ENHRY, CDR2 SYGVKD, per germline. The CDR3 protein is CAISTGGGSGANVLTF. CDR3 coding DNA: TGTGCCATCAGTACAGGGGGGGGCTCTGGGGCCAACGTCCTGACTTTC.

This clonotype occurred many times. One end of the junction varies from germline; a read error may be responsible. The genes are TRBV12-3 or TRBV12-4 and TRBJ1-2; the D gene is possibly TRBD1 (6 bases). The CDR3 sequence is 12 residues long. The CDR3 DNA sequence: TGTGCCAGCAGGGGGGCTAACTGTGGCTACACCTTC. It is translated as CASRGANCGYTF.

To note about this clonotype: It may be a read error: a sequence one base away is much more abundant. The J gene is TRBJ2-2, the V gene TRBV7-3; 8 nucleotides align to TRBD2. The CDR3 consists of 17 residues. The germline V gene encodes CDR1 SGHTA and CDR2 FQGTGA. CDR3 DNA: TGTGCCCGCAGCCAACCCCTAGGACTAGCAAACACCGGGGAGCTGTTTTTT. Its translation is CARSQPLGLANTGELFF.